These T cell receptor beta chains were read from a single sample in a study of response to subunit inactivated influenza vaccine. TCRdb redid the calling of the RT-PCR reads with MiXCR, one entry per CDR3 protein. The sample holds about 830,000 distinct CDR3 sequences; about 18% are singletons and the top ten take about 11%. The input for sequencing was PBMCs from blood, taken 4 to 6 days after vaccination. The receptors shown here come from a man in his fifties who received an inactivated influenza vaccine. Both conserved end residues are part of each CDR3. The D gene is left open where the match is weak. Clone sizes are given selectively: once, few, many, or a class where the clone is expanded.

TRBD2	-	TRBV12-3/TRBV12-4	TRBJ2-3	TGTGCCAGCAATACCCGAGGCGGGAGTAGTACAGATACGCAGTATTTT	CASNTRGGSSTDTQYF
-	-	TRBV6-2/TRBV6-3	TRBJ1-5	TGTGCCAGCAGTTTCCGGACGGGTAGCAATCAGCCCCAGCATTTT	CASSFRTGSNQPQHF
-	few	TRBV4-2	TRBJ1-6	TGTGCCAGCAGCCAAGTGGGGGGCGGGTTGAATTCACCCCTCCACTTT	CASSQVGGGLNSPLHF
-	-	TRBV2	TRBJ1-5	TGTGCCAGCAATGCCCAACAGGAACGGGACCCCCAGCATTTT	CASNAQQERDPQHF
-	-	TRBV6-1	TRBJ2-6	TGTGCCAGCAGCCCGACGTGGTCTGGGGCCAACGTCCTGACTTTC	CASSPTWSGANVLTF
-	-	TRBV12-3/TRBV12-4	TRBJ1-4	TGTGCCAGCAGTTTTGGGTCGGGCGAAAAACTGTTTTTT	CASSFGSGEKLFF
TRBD1	-	TRBV18	TRBJ2-2	TGTGCCAGCTCACCACCGACAGGGCTCGGGGAGCTGTTTTTT	CASSPPTGLGELFF
-	many	TRBV28	TRBJ2-1	TGTGCCAGCAGACGGGGCCCGAGGTATGAGCAGTTCTTC	CASRRGPRYEQFF
-	many	TRBV9	TRBJ1-5	TGTGCCAGCAGCGCGGGGGCTGGCAATCAGCCCCAGCATTTT	CASSAGAGNQPQHF
TRBD2	-	TRBV7-9	TRBJ2-1	TGTGCCAGCAGCCACGGGACTAGCGGGTTGGGAGGTGAGCAGTTCTTC	CASSHGTSGLGGEQFF
TRBD2	few	TRBV12-5	TRBJ2-1	TGTGCTAGTGGCCAAACAATAACTAGCGGGGGCCGCCATGAGCAGTTCTTC	CASGQTITSGGRHEQFF
TRBD1	few	TRBV19	TRBJ1-5	TGTGCCAGTAGGAATATATTGGACAGGGGAAGCAATCAGCCCCAGCATTTT	CASRNILDRGSNQPQHF
-	-	TRBV2	TRBJ2-5	TGTGCGCAAACAGCAGAGGCAATCGGAATGATTGTCCAAGAGACCCAGTACTTC	CAQTAEAIGMIVQETQYF
TRBD2	-	TRBV4-3	TRBJ2-1	TGCGCCAGCAGCCAAGGGACTAGCGGGAGGGTCCTCTACAATGAGCAGTTCTTC	CASSQGTSGRVLYNEQFF
TRBD1	-	TRBV12-3/TRBV12-4	TRBJ1-1	TGTGCCAGCAGGCCTACGACAGGGGCCAGTATGGCTTTCTTT	CASRPTTGASMAFF
-	few	TRBV6-1	TRBJ1-2	TGTGCCAGCAGTGAAGGGGGACGATATGGCTACACCTTC	CASSEGGRYGYTF
-	many	TRBV7-9	TRBJ1-1	TGTGCCAGCAGCTTGCGAGGCCCACCCACTGAAGCTTTCTTT	CASSLRGPPTEAFF
-	many	TRBV12-3/TRBV12-4	TRBJ1-5	TGTGCCAGCAGTTTGAGTTCAGGGTGGAATCAGCCCCAGCATTTT	CASSLSSGWNQPQHF
-	few	TRBV20-1	TRBJ2-1	TGCAGTGCTAGAGTACTGGGTTGGCGGGGTGAGCAGTTCTTC	CSARVLGWRGEQFF
-	-	TRBV3-1	TRBJ1-5	TGTGCCAGCAGCCAAGCCCTAAACCAGCCCCAGCATTTT	CASSQALNQPQHF
TRBD2	few	TRBV12-3/TRBV12-4	TRBJ2-1	TGTGCCAGCAGTTTATTACTAGCGGCCTCCTACAATGAGCAGTTCTTC	CASSLLLAASYNEQFF
TRBD2	-	TRBV24-1	TRBJ2-1	TGTGCCACCAGTGATCCCAAGGGACTAGCGGGGCAGTTCTTC	CATSDPKGLAGQFF
-	-	TRBV4-3	TRBJ2-7	TGCGCCAGCAGCCAATCCGCTGGGGGCGGGAGCTCCTACGAGCAGTACTTC	CASSQSAGGGSSYEQYF
-	few	TRBV5-1	TRBJ1-1	TGCGCCAGCAGCTTGGGGCCAGGGATCAGCACTGAAGCTTTCTTT	CASSLGPGISTEAFF
-	few	TRBV29-1	TRBJ2-3	TGCAGCGTTGTCGGAAGCACAGATACGCAGTATTTT	CSVVGSTDTQYF
TRBD1	-	TRBV5-6	TRBJ1-2	TGTGCCAGCAGCTTGGGGGACAGTACGTTCGGCTACACCTTC	CASSLGDSTFGYTF
-	many	TRBV4-2	TRBJ2-6	TGTGCCAGCAGCCAAGATGGGACTCAGAGCACTGGGGCCAACGTCCTGACTTTC	CASSQDGTQSTGANVLTF
-	-	TRBV7-2	TRBJ1-5	TGTGCCAGCAGCCCGTCGTTGGACCAGCCCCAGCATTTT	CASSPSLDQPQHF
-	-	TRBV6-2/TRBV6-3	TRBJ1-6	TGTGCCAGCAGTTACTCGGACAGCAATTCACCCCTCCACTTT	CASSYSDSNSPLHF
-	-	TRBV20-1	TRBJ1-5	TGCAGTGCTAGGAGGGCTGGTCAGCCCCAGCATTTT	CSARRAGQPQHF
TRBD2	-	TRBV6-1	TRBJ2-7	TGTGCCAGCACCGAGCGGGAGTCCTCCTACGAGCAGTACTTC	CASTERESSYEQYF